The sequence of this TCR beta chain was determined in a study of blood T cell repertoires in COVID-19. Looking at the study overall: The United States, Italy and Spain provided the acute and convalescent COVID-19 samples. T cells, B-cell-depleted T cells, or PBMCs provided the cDNA or gDNA that served as material.

Per the original methods: It was from reference gene primer amplification that nucleated cell counts were estimated. TCRdb keeps only in-frame clones here, not all; method: immunoSEQ multiplex PCR. Clone size and the V and J calls come from that table; the DNA yielded D and trimming. The sample records around 200,000 clones, roughly nine tenths being singletons. CDR3 length: 15 residues. Germline loops: CDR1 LNHDA, CDR2 SQIVND (reference sequence). V shed 0 bases and J shed 1 base, with 9 bases lying between them. The specimen was peripheral blood. The TCR comes from a man aged 40-49 years with acute or convalescent COVID-19. This chain connects TRBV19 to TRBJ1-1; D is undetermined. Written as DNA, the CDR3 is TGTGCCAGTAGTATAGAGACACGGGGGAACACTGAAGCTTTCTTT. Protein sequence: CASSIETRGNTEAFF.